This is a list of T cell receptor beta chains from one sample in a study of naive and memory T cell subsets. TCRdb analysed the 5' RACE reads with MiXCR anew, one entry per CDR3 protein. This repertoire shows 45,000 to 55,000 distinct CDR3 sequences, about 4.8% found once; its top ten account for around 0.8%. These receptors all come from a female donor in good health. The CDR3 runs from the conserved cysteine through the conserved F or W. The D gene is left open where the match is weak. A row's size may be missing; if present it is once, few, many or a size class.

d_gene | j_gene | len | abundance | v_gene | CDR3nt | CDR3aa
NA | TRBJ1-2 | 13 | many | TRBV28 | TGTGCCAGCAGTTTAGTTCAAGACTATGGCTACACCTTC | CASSLVQDYGYTF
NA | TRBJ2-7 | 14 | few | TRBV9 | TGTGCCAGCAGCGCTACTCTAGGGTCCTACGAGCAGTACTTC | CASSATLGSYEQYF
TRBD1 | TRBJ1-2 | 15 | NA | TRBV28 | TGTGCCAGCAGACCTCACGGACAGGGAGGAAGGGGCTACACCTTC | CASRPHGQGGRGYTF
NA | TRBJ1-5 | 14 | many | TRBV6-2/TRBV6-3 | TGTGCCAGCAGTTACGGCAGGGACGGGGGGCCCCAGCATTTT | CASSYGRDGGPQHF
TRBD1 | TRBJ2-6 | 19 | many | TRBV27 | TGTGCCAGCAGTTGGAAACCGGGACAGGGCCTCTCTGGGGCCAACGTCCTGACTTTC | CASSWKPGQGLSGANVLTF
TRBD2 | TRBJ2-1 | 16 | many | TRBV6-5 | TGTGCCAGCAGTTACACTCCTAGCGGGAGCGGGAATGAGCAGTTCTTC | CASSYTPSGSGNEQFF
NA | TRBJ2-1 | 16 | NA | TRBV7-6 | TGTGCCAGCAGCGTGGGACTTCCCCAAGAGAACAATGAGCAGTTCTTC | CASSVGLPQENNEQFF
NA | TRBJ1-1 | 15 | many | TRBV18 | TGTGCCAGCTCACCTGGTGCGGGACCGGGGACTGAAGCTTTCTTT | CASSPGAGPGTEAFF
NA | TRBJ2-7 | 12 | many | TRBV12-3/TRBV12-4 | TGTGCCAGCAGTTCTTCAACTTACGAGCAGTACTTC | CASSSSTYEQYF
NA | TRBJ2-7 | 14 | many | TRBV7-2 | TGTGCCAGCAGCTTGACGGTAACAGAGTACGAGCAGTACTTC | CASSLTVTEYEQYF
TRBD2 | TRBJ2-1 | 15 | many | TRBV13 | TGTGCCAGCAGCTTAGGGCTAGCGGGGGACAATGAGCAGTTCTTC | CASSLGLAGDNEQFF
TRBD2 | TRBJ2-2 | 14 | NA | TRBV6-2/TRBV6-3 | TGTGCCAGCCTCGGCGGGAGCAACACCGGGGAGCTGTTTTTT | CASLGGSNTGELFF
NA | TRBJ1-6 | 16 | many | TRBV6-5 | TGTGCCAGCACCCATTCAACAGTCCTTACCGATTCACCCCTCCACTTT | CASTHSTVLTDSPLHF
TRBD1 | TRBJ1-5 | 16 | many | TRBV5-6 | TGTGCCAGCAGCTATCGACAGGGATTCGGGGCTCAGCCCCAGCATTTT | CASSYRQGFGAQPQHF
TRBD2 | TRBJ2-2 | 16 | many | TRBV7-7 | TGTGCTAGCAGCCCCACTAGCGGGAGGCGTGGCGGGGAGCTGTTTTTT | CASSPTSGRRGGELFF
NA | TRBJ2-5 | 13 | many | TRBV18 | TGTGCCAGCTCACCGGCAGGGGAAGAGACCCAGTACTTC | CASSPAGEETQYF
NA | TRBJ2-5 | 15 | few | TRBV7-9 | TGTGCCAGCAGCGAGGCTAGCAGGCCGCGAGAGACCCAGTACTTC | CASSEASRPRETQYF
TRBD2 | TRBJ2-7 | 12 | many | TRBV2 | TGTGCCAGCAGAAGTGCGGGAGGGCCTCAGTACTTC | CASRSAGGPQYF
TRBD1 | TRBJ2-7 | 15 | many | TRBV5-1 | TGCGCCAGCAGCTCCCGTGGGACAGGGGGCTACGAGCAGTACTTC | CASSSRGTGGYEQYF
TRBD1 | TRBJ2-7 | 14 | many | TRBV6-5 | TGTGCCAGCAGTAGGACAGGGAGCGACTACGAGCAGTACTTC | CASSRTGSDYEQYF
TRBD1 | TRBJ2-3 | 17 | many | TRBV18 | TGTGCCAGCTCACCACCGATAGGGACAGCTAGCACAGATACGCAGTATTTT | CASSPPIGTASTDTQYF
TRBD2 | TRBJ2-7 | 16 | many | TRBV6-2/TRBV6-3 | TGTGCCAGCAGTTACCTAGCGGGAGGAAGTCGGTACGAGCAGTACTTC | CASSYLAGGSRYEQYF
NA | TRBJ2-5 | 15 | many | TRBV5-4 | TGTGCCAGCAGCCCCGACGGGCAGGGGGGGAAGACCCAGTACTTC | CASSPDGQGGKTQYF
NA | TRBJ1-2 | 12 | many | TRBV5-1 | TGCGCCAGCCGCGAGCTAGAGGATGGCTACACCTTC | CASRELEDGYTF
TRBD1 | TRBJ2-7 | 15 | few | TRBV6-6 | TGTGCCAGCAGTTATAAAGGGGGCACCAACTACGAGCAGTACTTC | CASSYKGGTNYEQYF
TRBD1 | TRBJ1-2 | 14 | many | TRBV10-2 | TGCGCCAGCAGGCTGACAGGGGGAGGGTATGGCTACACCTTC | CASRLTGGGYGYTF
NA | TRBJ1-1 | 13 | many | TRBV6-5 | TGTGCCAGCAGTTACGGGGACGGGACTGAAGCTTTCTTT | CASSYGDGTEAFF
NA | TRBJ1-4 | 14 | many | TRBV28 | TGTGCCAGTCGACGCGGCCCAGGGAATGAAAAACTGTTTTTT | CASRRGPGNEKLFF
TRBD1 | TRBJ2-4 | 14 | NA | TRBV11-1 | TGTGCCAGCAGTGGACAGGGGGCTCAAAACATTCAGTACTTC | CASSGQGAQNIQYF
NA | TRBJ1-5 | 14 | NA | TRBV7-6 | TGTGCCAGCAGCTTAGTTAAGGGGGACCAGCCCCAGCATTTT | CASSLVKGDQPQHF
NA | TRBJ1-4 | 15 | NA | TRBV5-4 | TGTGCCAGCAGCATACGGACAGCGGGGGGTGAAAAACTGTTTTTT | CASSIRTAGGEKLFF